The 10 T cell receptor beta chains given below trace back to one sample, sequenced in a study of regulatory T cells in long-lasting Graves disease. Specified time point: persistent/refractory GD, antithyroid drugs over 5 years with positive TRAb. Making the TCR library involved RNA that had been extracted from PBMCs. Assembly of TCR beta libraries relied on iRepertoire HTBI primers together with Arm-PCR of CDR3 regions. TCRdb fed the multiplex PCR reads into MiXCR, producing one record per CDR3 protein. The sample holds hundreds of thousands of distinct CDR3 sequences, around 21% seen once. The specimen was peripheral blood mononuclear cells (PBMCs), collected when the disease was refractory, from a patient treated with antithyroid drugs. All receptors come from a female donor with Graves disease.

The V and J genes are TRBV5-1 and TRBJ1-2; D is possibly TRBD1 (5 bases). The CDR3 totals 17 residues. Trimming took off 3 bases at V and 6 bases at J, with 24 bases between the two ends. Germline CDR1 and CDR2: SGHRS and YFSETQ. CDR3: CASSWWYLGLLRDGYTF. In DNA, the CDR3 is TGCGCCAGCAGCTGGTGGTATCTAGGGCTCCTCAGGGATGGCTACACCTTC.

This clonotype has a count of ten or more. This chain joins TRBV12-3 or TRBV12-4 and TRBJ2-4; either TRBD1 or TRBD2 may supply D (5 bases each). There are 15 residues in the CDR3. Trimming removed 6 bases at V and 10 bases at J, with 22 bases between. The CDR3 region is CASSSLGPRTSIQYF. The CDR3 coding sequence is TGTGCCAGCAGCTCCCTGGGGCCTAGGACTTCGATTCAGTACTTC.

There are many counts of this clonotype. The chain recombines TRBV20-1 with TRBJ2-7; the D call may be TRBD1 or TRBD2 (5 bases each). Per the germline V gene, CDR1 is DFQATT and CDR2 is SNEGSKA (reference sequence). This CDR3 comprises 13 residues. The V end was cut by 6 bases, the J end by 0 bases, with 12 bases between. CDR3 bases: TGCAGTGCCGCCGGGACCAGCTCCTACGAGCAGTACTTC. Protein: CSAAGTSSYEQYF.

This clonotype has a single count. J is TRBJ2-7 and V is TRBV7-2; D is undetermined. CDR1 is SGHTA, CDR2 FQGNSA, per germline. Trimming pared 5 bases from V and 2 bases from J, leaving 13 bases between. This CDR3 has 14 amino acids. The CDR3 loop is CASSVVNDPYEQYF. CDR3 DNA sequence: TGTGCCAGCAGCGTCGTTAATGATCCCTACGAGCAGTACTTC. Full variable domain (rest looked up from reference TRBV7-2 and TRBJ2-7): GAGVSQSPSNKVTEKGKDVELRCDPISGHTALYWYRQSLGQGLEFLIYFQGNSAPDKSGLPSDRFSAERTGGSVSTLTIQRTQQEDSAVYLCASSVVNDPYEQYFGPGTRLTVT.

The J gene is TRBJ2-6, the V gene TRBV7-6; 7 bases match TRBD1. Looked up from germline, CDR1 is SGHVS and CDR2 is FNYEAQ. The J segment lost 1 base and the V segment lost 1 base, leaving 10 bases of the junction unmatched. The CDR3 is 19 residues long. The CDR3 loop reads CASSLVRDRITSGANVLTF. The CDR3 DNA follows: TGTGCCAGCAGCTTAGTTCGGGACAGAATAACGTCTGGGGCCAACGTCCTGACTTTC.

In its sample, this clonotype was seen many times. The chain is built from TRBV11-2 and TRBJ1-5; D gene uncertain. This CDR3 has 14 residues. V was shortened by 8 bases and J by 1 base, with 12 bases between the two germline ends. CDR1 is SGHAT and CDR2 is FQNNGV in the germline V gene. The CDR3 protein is CASRGLGSNQPQHF. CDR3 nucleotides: TGTGCCAGCCGAGGGTTGGGGAGCAATCAGCCCCAGCATTTT.

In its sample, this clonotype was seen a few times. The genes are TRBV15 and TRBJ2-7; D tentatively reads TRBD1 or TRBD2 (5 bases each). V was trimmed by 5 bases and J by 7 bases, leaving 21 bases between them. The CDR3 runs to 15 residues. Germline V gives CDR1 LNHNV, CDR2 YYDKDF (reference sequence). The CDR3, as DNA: TGTGCCACCAGCCAGATGAAGGGGCGCGGGTTGGAGCAGTACTTC. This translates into CATSQMKGRGLEQYF.

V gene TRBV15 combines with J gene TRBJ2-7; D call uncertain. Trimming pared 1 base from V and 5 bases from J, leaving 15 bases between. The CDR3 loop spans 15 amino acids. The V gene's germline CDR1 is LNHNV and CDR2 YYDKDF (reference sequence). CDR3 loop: CATSRGGARTNEQYF. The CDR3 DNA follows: TGTGCCACCAGCAGAGGCGGTGCCCGTACCAACGAGCAGTACTTC.

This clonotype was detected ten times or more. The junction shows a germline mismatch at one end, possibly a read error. The CDR3: CASSQVRGQGVSGYTF. CDR3 DNA sequence: TGTGCCAGCAGTCAAGTTCGTGGACAGGGAGTGAGTGGCTACACCTTC. V usage is TRBV3-1 and J usage is TRBJ1-2; 8 bases align to TRBD1. The CDR3 is 16 residues long. The germline gives CDR1 LGHDT, CDR2 YNNKEL (reference sequence). The full variable domain, with the rest looked up from reference TRBV3-1 and TRBJ1-2, is DTAVSQTPKYLVTQMGNDKSIKCEQNLGHDTMYWYKQDSKKFLKIMFSYNNKELIINETVPNRFSPKSPDKAHLNLHINSLELGDSAVYFCASSQVRGQGVSGYTFGSGTRLTVV.

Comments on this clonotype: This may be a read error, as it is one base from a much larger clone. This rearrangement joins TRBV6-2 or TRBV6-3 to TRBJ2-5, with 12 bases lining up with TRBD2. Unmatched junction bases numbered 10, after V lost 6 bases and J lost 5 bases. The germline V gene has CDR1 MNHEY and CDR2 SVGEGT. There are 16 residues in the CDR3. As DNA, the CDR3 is TGTGCCAGCAGGCGGACTAGCGGGATGGGGAGGGAGACCCAGTACTTC. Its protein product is CASRRTSGMGRETQYF.